This TCR beta chain was sequenced for a study of shared clonotypes between healthy human individuals. Study-wide findings and caveats: Several donors held around 5% of naive CD4 clonotypes in common.

Regarding this clone: Antigen unknown. In the same sample, other DNA sequences code for this CDR3.

Sequencing was performed with immunoSEQ multiplex PCR; in TCRdb, only in-frame clones are kept and a portion is missing. The sample records about 2.3 million clones, 85% to 95% being singletons. The V end lost 6 bases, the J end lost 1 base, and 8 bases lay between the germline ends. In germline, CDR1 is LNHDA, CDR2 SQIVND (reference sequence). The CDR3 runs to 13 residues. The chain has TRBV19 and TRBJ2-3; D unclear. Material: naive CD4+ T cells from PBMCs. The subset: CD45RA+ positively selected. The origin of this receptor is a man between 18 and 35 years old in good health. Some clones in this sample may be carry-over from other donors' samples. CDR3 nucleotides: TGTGCCAGTAGGGGAACTGGCACAGATACGCAGTATTTT. Protein sequence: CASRGTGTDTQYF.